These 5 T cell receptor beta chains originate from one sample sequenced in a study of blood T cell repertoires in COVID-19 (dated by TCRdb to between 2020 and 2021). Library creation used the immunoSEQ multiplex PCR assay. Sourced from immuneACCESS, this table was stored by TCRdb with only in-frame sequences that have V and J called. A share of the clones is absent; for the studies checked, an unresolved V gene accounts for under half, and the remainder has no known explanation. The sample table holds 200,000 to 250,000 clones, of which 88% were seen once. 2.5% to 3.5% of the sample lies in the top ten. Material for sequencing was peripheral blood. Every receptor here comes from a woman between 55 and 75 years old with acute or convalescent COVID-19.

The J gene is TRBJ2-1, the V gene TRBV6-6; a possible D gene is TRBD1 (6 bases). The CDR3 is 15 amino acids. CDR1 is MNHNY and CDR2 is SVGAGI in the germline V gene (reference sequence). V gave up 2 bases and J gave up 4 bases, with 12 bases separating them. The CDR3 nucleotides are TGTGCCAGCAGTTACCCACAGGGCACGTACAATGAGCAGTTCTTC. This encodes CASSYPQGTYNEQFF.

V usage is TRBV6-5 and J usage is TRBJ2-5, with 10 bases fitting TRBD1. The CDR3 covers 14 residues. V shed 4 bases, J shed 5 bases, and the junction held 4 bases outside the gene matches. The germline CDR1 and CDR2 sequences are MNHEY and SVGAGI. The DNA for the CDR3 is TGTGCCAGCAGTTTCGGACAGGGGGGGGAGACCCAGTACTTC. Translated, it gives CASSFGQGGETQYF.

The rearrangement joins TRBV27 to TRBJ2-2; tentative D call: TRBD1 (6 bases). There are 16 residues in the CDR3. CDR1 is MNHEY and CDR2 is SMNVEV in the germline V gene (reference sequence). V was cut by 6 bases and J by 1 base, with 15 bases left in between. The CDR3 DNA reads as TGTGCCAGCAGCTTCGGGACACCACAGAACACCGGGGAGCTGTTTTTT. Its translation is CASSFGTPQNTGELFF.

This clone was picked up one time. CDR3 bases: TGTGCCAGCAGTCCCCGGACTAGCGGGACCGCCTCCTACGAGCAGTACTTC. It codes for CASSPRTSGTASYEQYF. V and J are TRBV6-2 or TRBV6-3 and TRBJ2-7; 12 positions agree with TRBD2. Germline V gene data show CDR1 as MNHEY and CDR2 as SVGEGT. With 5 bases clipped from V and 0 bases from J, the junction kept 8 bases outside the gene matches. CDR3 size: 17 residues.

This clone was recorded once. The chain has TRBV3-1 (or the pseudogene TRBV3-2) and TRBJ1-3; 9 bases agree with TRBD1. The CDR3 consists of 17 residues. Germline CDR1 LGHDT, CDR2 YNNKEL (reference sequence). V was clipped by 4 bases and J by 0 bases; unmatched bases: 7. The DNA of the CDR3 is TGTGCCAGCAGCCTGGGGACAGGGAAACTCTCTGGAAACACCATATATTTT. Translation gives CASSLGTGKLSGNTIYF.